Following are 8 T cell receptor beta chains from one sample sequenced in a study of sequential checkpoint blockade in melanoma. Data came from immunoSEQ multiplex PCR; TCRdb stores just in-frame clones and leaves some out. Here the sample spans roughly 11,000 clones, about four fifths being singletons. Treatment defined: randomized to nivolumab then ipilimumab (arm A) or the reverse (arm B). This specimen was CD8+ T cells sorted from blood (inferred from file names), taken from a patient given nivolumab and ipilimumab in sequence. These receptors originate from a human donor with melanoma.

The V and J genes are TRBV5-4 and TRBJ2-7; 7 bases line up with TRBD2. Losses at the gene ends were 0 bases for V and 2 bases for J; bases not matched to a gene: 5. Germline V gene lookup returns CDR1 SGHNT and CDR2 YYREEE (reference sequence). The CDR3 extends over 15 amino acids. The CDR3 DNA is TGTGCCAGCAGCTTGGAAGCGGGATACGCCTACGAGCAGTACTTC. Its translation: CASSLEAGYAYEQYF.

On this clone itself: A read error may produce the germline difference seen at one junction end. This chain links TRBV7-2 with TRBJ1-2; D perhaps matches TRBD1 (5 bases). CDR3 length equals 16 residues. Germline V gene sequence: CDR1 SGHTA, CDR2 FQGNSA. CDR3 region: CASSQDASGVGYGYTF. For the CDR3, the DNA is TGCGCCAGCAGCCAAGATGCCTCGGGGGTGGGCTATGGCTACACCTTC.

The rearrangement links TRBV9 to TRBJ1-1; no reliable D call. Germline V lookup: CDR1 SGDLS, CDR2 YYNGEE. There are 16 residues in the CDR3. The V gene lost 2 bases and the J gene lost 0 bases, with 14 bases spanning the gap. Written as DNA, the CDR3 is TGTGCCAGCAGCGTGCCGGCGGAGTCCATGAACACTGAAGCTTTCTTT. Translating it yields CASSVPAESMNTEAFF.

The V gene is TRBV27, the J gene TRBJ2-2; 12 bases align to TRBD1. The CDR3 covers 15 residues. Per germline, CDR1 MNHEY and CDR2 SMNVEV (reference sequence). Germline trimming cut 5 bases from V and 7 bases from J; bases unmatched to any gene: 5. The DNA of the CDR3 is TGTGCCAGCAGTGGGACAGGGGGCGTGAGCGGGGAGCTGTTTTTT. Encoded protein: CASSGTGGVSGELFF.

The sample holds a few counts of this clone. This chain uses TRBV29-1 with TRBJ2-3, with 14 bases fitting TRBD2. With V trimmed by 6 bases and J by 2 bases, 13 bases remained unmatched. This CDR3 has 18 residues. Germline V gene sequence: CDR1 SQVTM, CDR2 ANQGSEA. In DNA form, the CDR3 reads TGCAGCGTAAAAGGACTAGCGGGGGGCTCCTTCCACACAGATACGCAGTATTTT. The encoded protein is CSVKGLAGGSFHTDTQYF.

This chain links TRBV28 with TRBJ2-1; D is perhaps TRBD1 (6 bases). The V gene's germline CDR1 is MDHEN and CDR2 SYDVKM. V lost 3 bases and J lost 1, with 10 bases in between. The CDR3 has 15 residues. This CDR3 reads CASSFAGQSYNEQFF. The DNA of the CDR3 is TGTGCCAGCAGTTTCGCCGGACAGTCCTACAATGAGCAGTTCTTC.

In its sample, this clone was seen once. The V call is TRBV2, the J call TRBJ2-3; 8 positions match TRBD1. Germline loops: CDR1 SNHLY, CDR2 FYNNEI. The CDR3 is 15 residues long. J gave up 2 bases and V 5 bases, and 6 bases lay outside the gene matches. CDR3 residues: CASSLRQGITDTQYF. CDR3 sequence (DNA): TGTGCCAGCAGTCTACGACAGGGGATCACAGATACGCAGTATTTT.

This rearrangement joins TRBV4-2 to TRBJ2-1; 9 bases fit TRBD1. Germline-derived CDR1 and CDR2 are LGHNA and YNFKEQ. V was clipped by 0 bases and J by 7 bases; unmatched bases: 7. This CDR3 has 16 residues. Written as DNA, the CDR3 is TGTGCCAGCAGCCAAGATAGATGGGACAGGGTAAATGAGCAGTTCTTC. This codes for CASSQDRWDRVNEQFF.